Listed below are T cell receptor beta chains from one sample, sequenced in a study of T cells in Graves' hyperthyroidism and ophthalmopathy. TCRdb reprocessed the multiplex PCR reads with MiXCR, giving one entry per CDR3 protein. The sample comprises more than 500,000 distinct CDR3 sequences, roughly 16% of which are singletons, and 3.5% to 4% rests with the top ten. The sample comprised blood. Source of these receptors: a young woman with Graves' hyperthyroidism. CDR3s include the opening cysteine and the closing phenylalanine or tryptophan. A D gene is named only where the DNA matches it firmly. A clone size is listed for some rows: how often the clone was seen (once, few, many), or a class if it is expanded.

clone size	J gene	V gene	D gene	CDR3 protein	CDR3 DNA
many	TRBJ2-6	TRBV28	TRBD2	CASSLAGDGANVLTF	TGTGCCAGCAGTTTGGCGGGGGATGGGGCCAACGTCCTGACTTTC
many	TRBJ1-1	TRBV18	.	CASSPPGHTEAFF	TGTGCCAGCTCCCCCCCCGGACACACTGAAGCTTTCTTT
few	TRBJ2-2	TRBV6-1	TRBD1	CASSPTGGPLGGELFF	TGTGCCAGCAGCCCGACAGGGGGCCCACTAGGCGGGGAGCTGTTTTTT
few	TRBJ2-7	TRBV4-1	.	CASSQEDGGHEQYF	TGCGCCAGCAGCCAAGAAGACGGTGGCCACGAGCAGTACTTC
.	TRBJ1-2	TRBV30	.	CAWKHVLNYGYTF	TGTGCCTGGAAACACGTCCTTAACTATGGCTACACCTTC
.	TRBJ1-5	TRBV6-2/TRBV6-3	TRBD1	CASSLWTGPNQPQHF	TGTGCCAGCAGTTTGTGGACAGGGCCCAATCAGCCCCAGCATTTT
many	TRBJ2-1	TRBV6-1	.	CASGRGGRSEQFF	TGTGCCAGCGGTAGGGGGGGCAGGAGTGAGCAGTTCTTC
.	TRBJ2-7	TRBV29-1	.	CSVVEDSHYEQYF	TGCAGCGTTGTTGAGGACAGCCACTACGAGCAGTACTTC
.	TRBJ2-5	TRBV9	TRBD2	CASSVFRLAGGGQETQYF	TGTGCCAGCAGCGTATTCCGGCTAGCGGGAGGAGGGCAAGAGACCCAGTACTTC
many	TRBJ2-1	TRBV20-1	.	CSALAQSSYNEQFF	TGCAGTGCCCTAGCGCAAAGCTCCTACAATGAGCAGTTCTTC
many	TRBJ2-3	TRBV7-2	.	CASSSYGDTQYF	TGTGCCAGCAGCTCGTATGGAGATACGCAGTATTTT